This TCR beta chain was sequenced in a study of cytomegalovirus exposure and HLA in healthy donors. A multiplex PCR was run with 60 Vbeta primers and 13 Jbeta primers. Per the original data handling: A later analysis tallied about 80 million unique TCR beta chains, around 12 million of them shared. Generated by immunoSEQ multiplex PCR, the TCRdb table keeps only in-frame clones and is missing some. That table is the source of V, J and clone size, and D and trimming were worked out from the DNA. The top ten clones hold 11% to 15% of a sample with some 97,000 clones, 75% of them seen once. This clone appeared a few times. Its antigen is unidentified. This CDR3 has 15 residues. Germline V gives CDR1 SGHNT, CDR2 YENEEA. V lost 2 bases, J lost 4 bases, and 1 base stayed unmatched. Study outcomes and limitations: Rare TCR sequences predominated, though certain public TCRs were found in many donors.

V gene TRBV11-3 combines with J gene TRBJ2-2; 10 bases are a match to TRBD1. Sequencing used PBMCs. The TCR comes from a male donor in good health and CMV-seropositive. Here the CDR3 DNA reads TGTGCCAGCAGCTTAAGGACAGGGGGCACCGGGGAGCTGTTTTTT. This codes for CASSLRTGGTGELFF.